This section outlines one TCR beta chain sequence together with its context. The CDR3 is 17 amino acids. V was clipped by 1 base and J by 0 bases, with 16 bases between them. Germline CDR1 SQVTM, CDR2 ANQGSEA. This specimen belongs to a study of blood T cell repertoires in COVID-19. Turning to the study itself: The United States, Italy and Spain were the sources of the acute and convalescent COVID-19 samples. The cDNA or gDNA used as material had been derived from T cells, B-cell-depleted T cells, or PBMCs.

The repertoire was sequenced with immunoSEQ multiplex PCR; TCRdb's copy has only in-frame clones and lacks some. The table records about 46,000 clones, 70% to 90% of them present only once. The source is a human donor in a cohort sampled during active COVID-19. The donor label of this sample is uncertain. Sample: peripheral blood. The chain couples TRBV29-1 to TRBJ2-1, with D tentatively TRBD2 (5 bases). The CDR3 spells CSVEVGPGLSSYNEQFF. The CDR3 DNA reads as TGCAGCGTTGAAGTTGGGCCGGGATTAAGCTCCTACAATGAGCAGTTCTTC.